This TCR beta chain is from a study of blood T cell repertoires in COVID-19. Across the study: Sample material is recorded as cDNA or gDNA derived from T cells, B-cell-depleted T cells, or PBMCs.

CDR1 is MNHEY and CDR2 is SVGEGT in the germline V gene. V was pared by 4 bases and J by 6 bases, with 9 bases between. This CDR3 is built from 13 residues. This table comes from immunoSEQ multiplex PCR, and its TCRdb copy is limited to in-frame clones, with some not included. The data show 120,000 to 150,000 clones, about nine tenths seen once. Participants, about 18 to 90 years old, spanned around 25 US areas. The study recruited exposed participants who had met a COVID-19 case within 2 weeks before entry. This clonotype was sampled from a woman aged 40 to 50 who had been exposed to COVID-19. V usage is TRBV6-2 or TRBV6-3 and J usage is TRBJ2-2, with a possible D match to TRBD2 (6 bases). Sequenced material: PBMCs or T cells enriched from blood (not recorded which). CDR3 residues: CASSLLAAGELFF. The CDR3 region has the DNA TGTGCCAGCAGTTTACTAGCCGCCGGGGAGCTGTTTTTT.